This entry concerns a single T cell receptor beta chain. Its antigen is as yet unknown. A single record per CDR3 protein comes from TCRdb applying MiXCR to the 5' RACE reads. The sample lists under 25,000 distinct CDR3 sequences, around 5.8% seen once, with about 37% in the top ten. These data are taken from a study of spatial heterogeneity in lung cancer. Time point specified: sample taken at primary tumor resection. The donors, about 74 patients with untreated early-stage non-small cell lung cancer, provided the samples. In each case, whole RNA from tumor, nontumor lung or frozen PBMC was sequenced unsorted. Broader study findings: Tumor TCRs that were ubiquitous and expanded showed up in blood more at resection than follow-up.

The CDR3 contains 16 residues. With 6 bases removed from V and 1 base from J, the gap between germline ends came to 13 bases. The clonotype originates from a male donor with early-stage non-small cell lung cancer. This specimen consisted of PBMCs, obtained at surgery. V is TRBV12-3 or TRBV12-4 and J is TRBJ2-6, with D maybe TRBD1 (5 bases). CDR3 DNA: TGTGCCAGCAGCGAACATAAGGGGTCTGGGGCCAACGTCCTGACTTTC. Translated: CASSEHKGSGANVLTF.